Given below is one T cell receptor beta chain in context. A much larger clone differs from this one at a single base, so this may be a read error. Both iRepertoire HTBI primers and Arm-PCR of CDR3 regions were used to build the TCR beta libraries. TCRdb reprocessed the multiplex PCR reads via MiXCR and lists one record per CDR3 protein. The table has about 530,000 distinct CDR3 sequences, roughly a sixth seen once; the top ten hold around a quarter. The length of the CDR3 is 12 residues. Between the trimmed V and J ends, which lost 1 base and 13 bases, there was a span of 11 bases. Germline V CDR1 and CDR2: SGHTA, FQGNSA. Time point described: newly diagnosed GD, antithyroid drugs for less than 3 months. PBMCs provided the RNA from which the TCR library was made. This specimen comes from a study of regulatory T cells in long-lasting Graves disease. The same specimen was also included in a second study, on T cells in Graves' hyperthyroidism and ophthalmopathy. This second study says: Most thyroid clonotypes that were expanded above 0.001 also turned up in blood.

The sample in question was peripheral blood mononuclear cells (PBMCs), obtained at new diagnosis, from a patient treated with antithyroid drugs. This chain joins TRBV7-2 and TRBJ2-1; D is unclear. This TCR came from a woman aged 40-60 years with Graves disease. The CDR3 DNA is TGTGCCAGCAGCTTAGAGCTAGAGACCCAGTTCTTC. It codes for CASSLELETQFF. The full variable domain, its missing parts supplied by reference TRBV7-2 and TRBJ2-1, is GAGVSQSPSNKVTEKGKDVELRCDPISGHTALYWYRQSLGQGLEFLIYFQGNSAPDKSGLPSDRFSAERTGGSVSTLTIQRTQQEDSAVYLCASSLELETQFFGPGTRLTVL.